Shown below are 13 T cell receptor beta chains from a single sample sequenced in a study of blood T cell repertoires in COVID-19. Repertoires were generated with immunoSEQ multiplex PCR, while TCRdb's copy carries only in-frame clones and drops some. The sample holds a few hundred thousand clones, around 87% seen once. Source material: PBMCs or T cells enriched from blood (not recorded which). The receptors here all came from a woman under 30 with acute COVID-19.

The J gene is TRBJ2-2, the V gene TRBV19; 10 positions match TRBD2. Losses at the gene ends were 5 bases for V and 4 bases for J; bases not matched to a gene: 7. The CDR3 sequence is 16 residues long. In germline, CDR1 is LNHDA, CDR2 SQIVND (reference sequence). CDR3 sequence: CASSASGSSGTGELFF. The CDR3 DNA sequence: TGTGCCAGTAGTGCTAGCGGGAGTTCGGGCACCGGGGAGCTGTTTTTT.

The chain combines TRBV3-1 (or the pseudogene TRBV3-2) with TRBJ1-1; D ambiguous. With 4 bases removed from V and 4 bases from J, the gap between germline ends came to 13 bases. The CDR3 has 14 amino acids. The V gene's germline CDR1 is LGHDT and CDR2 YNNKEL (reference sequence). CDR3 DNA: TGTGCCAGCAGCCTGCCTGAGTCCGCCACTGAAGCTTTCTTT. Its protein product is CASSLPESATEAFF.

The genes are TRBV5-4 and TRBJ2-7; D not resolved. From germline, CDR1 is SGHNT and CDR2 YYREEE (reference sequence). The CDR3 is made up of 13 amino acids. Trimming pared 1 base from V and 2 bases from J, leaving 7 bases between. In nucleotides, the CDR3 is TGTGCCAGCAGCTTGACAAACACCTACGAGCAGTACTTC. It specifies CASSLTNTYEQYF.

V and J are TRBV11-3 and TRBJ1-2, with D possibly TRBD1 on 6 matching bases. This CDR3 spans 14 amino acids. Germline values: CDR1 SGHNT, CDR2 YENEEA. V was cut by 6 bases and J by 5 bases, with 16 bases left in between. Here the CDR3 DNA reads TGTGCCAGCAGGCCTACAGGGATGGGGTATGGCTACACCTTC. Its translation: CASRPTGMGYGYTF.

The chain links TRBV24-1 to TRBJ2-2; 8 bases map to TRBD2. The CDR3 is made up of 16 amino acids. The germline V gene has CDR1 KGHDR and CDR2 SFDVKD. V shed 0 bases and J 3 bases; nucleotides not matched to a gene: 2. The CDR3 sequence is CATSDLYGRDTGELFF. CDR3 DNA sequence: TGTGCCACCAGTGATTTGTACGGGAGGGACACCGGGGAGCTGTTTTTT.

This chain's CDR3 is CAISEGLYGYTF. The CDR3 DNA reads as TGTGCCATCAGTGAGGGCCTCTATGGCTACACCTTC. This chain joins TRBV10-3 and TRBJ1-2; D not resolved. The length of the CDR3 is 12 residues. Trimming pared 2 bases from V and 4 bases from J, leaving 5 bases between. Per germline, CDR1 ENHRY and CDR2 SYGVKD.

This clone was detected a few times. The chain links TRBV3-1 (or the pseudogene TRBV3-2) to TRBJ1-3; D is unclear. V dropped 2 bases and J dropped 2 bases, with 7 bases sitting between them. The CDR3 contains 14 residues. Germline loops: CDR1 LGHDT, CDR2 YNNKEL (reference sequence). The CDR3 loop is CASSQIGAGNTIYF. The CDR3, as DNA: TGTGCCAGCAGCCAAATAGGAGCTGGAAACACCATATATTTT.

This clone was observed a single time. This sequence joins TRBV18 and TRBJ2-1, with D perhaps TRBD2 (6 bases). V dropped 1 base and J dropped 4 bases, with 8 bases sitting between them. The CDR3 length is 14 residues. Germline CDR1 KGHSH, CDR2 LQKENI. CDR3 sequence reads: CASSPLGTYNEQFF. The CDR3 coding sequence is TGTGCCAGCTCACCACTCGGGACTTACAATGAGCAGTTCTTC.

This clone was seen only a few times. The chain has TRBV7-9 and TRBJ1-1; 7 nucleotides line up with TRBD1. The CDR3 has 12 amino acids. Germline V gene data show CDR1 as SEHNR and CDR2 as FQNEAQ (reference sequence). The ends lost 4 bases at V and 6 bases at J; junction bases unmatched: 2. The CDR3 DNA follows: TGTGCCAGCAGCTCCGGGACAGCTGAAGCTTTCTTT. Translation: CASSSGTAEAFF.

CDR3: CASSLVEPSGPSYEQYF. The CDR3 nucleotides read TGTGCCAGCAGTTTAGTGGAACCTAGCGGTCCCTCCTACGAGCAGTACTTC. This chain links TRBV27 with TRBJ2-7, with TRBD2 matching over 7 bases. The CDR3 runs 17 residues. J was trimmed by 0 bases and V by 2 bases; bases with no gene match: 10. Germline V gene sequence: CDR1 MNHEY, CDR2 SMNVEV (reference sequence).

The gene calls are TRBV3-1 (or the pseudogene TRBV3-2) and TRBJ2-6; the D gene is possibly TRBD2 (5 bases). This CDR3 has 18 amino acids. Trimming left V 1 base short and J 2 bases short, with 15 bases between. CDR1 and CDR2 (germline): LGHDT, YNNKEL (reference sequence). CDR3 DNA: TGTGCCAGCAGCCAAGGTCACCGCCCGGGAACTGGGGCCAACGTCCTGACTTTC. Residues: CASSQGHRPGTGANVLTF.

The genes are TRBV29-1 and TRBJ1-1; TRBD1 might be the D (6 bases). V lost 7 bases and J lost 4, with 16 bases in between. CDR1 is SQVTM, CDR2 ANQGSEA, per germline. CDR3 length equals 13 residues. The CDR3 protein is CSAGNREGTEAFF. The CDR3 DNA sequence: TGCAGCGCCGGGAACAGGGAGGGCACTGAAGCTTTCTTT.

The CDR3 nucleotides read TGCGCCAGCAGGCCGGGACAGGACTTCGGCACTGAAGCTTTCTTT. It specifies CASRPGQDFGTEAFF. V usage is TRBV5-1 and J usage is TRBJ1-1; 8 positions agree with TRBD1. The junction had 10 bases not matched to a gene; V was cut back by 5 bases and J by 4 bases. This CDR3 contains 15 residues. Germline assignment: CDR1 SGHRS and CDR2 YFSETQ.